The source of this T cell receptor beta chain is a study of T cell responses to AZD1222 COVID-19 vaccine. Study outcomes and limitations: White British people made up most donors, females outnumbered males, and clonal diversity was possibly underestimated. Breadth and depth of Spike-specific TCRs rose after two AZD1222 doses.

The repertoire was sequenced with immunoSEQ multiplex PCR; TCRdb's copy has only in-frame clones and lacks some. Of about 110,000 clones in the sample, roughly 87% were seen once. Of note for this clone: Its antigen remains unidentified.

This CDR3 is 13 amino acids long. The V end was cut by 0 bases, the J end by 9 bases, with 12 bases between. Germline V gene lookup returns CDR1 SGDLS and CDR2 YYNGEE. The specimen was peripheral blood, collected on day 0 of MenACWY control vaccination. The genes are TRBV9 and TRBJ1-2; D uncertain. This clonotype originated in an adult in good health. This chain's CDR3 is CASSVGAGDSYTF. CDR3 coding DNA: TGTGCCAGCAGCGTAGGAGCCGGAGATAGCTACACCTTC.